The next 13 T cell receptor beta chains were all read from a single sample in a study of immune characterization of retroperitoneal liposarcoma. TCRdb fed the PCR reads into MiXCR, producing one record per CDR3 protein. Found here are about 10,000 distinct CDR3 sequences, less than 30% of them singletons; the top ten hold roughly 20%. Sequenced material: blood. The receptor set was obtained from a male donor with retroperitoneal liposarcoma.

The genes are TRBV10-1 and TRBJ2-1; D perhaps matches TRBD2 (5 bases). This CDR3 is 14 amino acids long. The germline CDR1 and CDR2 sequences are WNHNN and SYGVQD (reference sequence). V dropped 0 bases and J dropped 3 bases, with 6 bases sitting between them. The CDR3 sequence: CASSESGDYNEQFF. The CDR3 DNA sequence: TGCGCCAGCAGTGAGTCCGGGGACTACAATGAGCAGTTCTTC.

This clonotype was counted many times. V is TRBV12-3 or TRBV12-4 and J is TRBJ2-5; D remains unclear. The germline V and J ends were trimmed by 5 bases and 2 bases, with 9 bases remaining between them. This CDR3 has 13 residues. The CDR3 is CASSPTSQETQYF. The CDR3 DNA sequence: TGTGCCAGCAGTCCAACGTCGCAAGAGACCCAGTACTTC.

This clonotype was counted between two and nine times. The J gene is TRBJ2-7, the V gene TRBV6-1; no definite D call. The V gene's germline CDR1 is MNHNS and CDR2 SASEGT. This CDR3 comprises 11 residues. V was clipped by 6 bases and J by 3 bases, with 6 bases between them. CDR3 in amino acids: CASSHIYEQYF. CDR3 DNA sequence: TGTGCCAGCAGCCATATCTACGAGCAGTACTTC.

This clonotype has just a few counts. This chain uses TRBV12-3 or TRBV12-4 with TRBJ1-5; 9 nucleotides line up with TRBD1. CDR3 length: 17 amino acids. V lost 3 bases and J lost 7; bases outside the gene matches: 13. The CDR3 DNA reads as TGTGCCAGCAGTTTTCGATCCGGGACAGGGATAGGACAGCCCCAGCATTTT. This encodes CASSFRSGTGIGQPQHF.

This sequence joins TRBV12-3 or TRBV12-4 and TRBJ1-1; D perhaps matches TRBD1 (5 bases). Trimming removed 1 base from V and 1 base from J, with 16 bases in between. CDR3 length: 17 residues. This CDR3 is CASSLVGGAVSNTEAFF. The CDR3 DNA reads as TGTGCCAGCAGTTTAGTGGGTGGGGCAGTATCGAACACTGAAGCTTTCTTT.

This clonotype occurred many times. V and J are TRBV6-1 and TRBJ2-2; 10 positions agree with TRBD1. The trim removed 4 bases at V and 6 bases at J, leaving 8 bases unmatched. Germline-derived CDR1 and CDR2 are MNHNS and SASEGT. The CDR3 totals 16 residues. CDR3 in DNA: TGTGCCAGCAGTGGATCCGGGACAGGGGTATCCGGGGAGCTGTTTTTT. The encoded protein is CASSGSGTGVSGELFF.

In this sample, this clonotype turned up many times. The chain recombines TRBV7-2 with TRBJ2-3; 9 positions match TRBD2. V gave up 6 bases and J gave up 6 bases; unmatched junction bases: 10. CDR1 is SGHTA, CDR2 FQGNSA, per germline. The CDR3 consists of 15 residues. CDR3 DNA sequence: TGTGCCAGCAGACTCCAGGCGGGAGGGCCTGATACGCAGTATTTT. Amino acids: CASRLQAGGPDTQYF.

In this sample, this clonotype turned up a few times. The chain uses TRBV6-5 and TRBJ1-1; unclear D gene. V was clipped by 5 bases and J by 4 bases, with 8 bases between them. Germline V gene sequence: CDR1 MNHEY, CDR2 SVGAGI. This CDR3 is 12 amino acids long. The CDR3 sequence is CASSPGFTEAFF. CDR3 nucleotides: TGTGCCAGCAGTCCGGGTTTCACTGAAGCTTTCTTT.

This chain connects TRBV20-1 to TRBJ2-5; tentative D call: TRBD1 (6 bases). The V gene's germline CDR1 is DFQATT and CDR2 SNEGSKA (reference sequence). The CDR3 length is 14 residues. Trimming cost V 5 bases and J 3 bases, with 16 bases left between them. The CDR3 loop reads CSAGQGRGKETQYF. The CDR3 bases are TGCAGTGCTGGGCAGGGGAGAGGGAAAGAGACCCAGTACTTC.

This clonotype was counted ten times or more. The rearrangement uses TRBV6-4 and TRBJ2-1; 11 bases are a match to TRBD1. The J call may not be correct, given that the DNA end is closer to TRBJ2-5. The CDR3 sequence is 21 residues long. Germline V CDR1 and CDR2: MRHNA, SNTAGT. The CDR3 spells CASSDSKDRGRDEREQETQYF. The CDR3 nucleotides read TGTGCCAGCAGTGACTCGAAGGACAGGGGGCGCGACGAGAGGGAACAAGAGACCCAGTACTTC.

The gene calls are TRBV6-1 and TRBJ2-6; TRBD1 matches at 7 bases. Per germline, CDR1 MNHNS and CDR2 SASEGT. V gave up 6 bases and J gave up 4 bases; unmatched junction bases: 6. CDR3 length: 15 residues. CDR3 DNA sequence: TGTGCCAGCAGGTACAGGGGCGCCGGGGCCAACGTCCTGACTTTC. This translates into CASRYRGAGANVLTF.

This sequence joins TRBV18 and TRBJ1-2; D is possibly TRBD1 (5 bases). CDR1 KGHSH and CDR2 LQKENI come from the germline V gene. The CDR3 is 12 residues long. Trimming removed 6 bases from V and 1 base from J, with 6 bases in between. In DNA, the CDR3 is TGTGCCAGCTCGGACAATAACTATGGCTACACCTTC. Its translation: CASSDNNYGYTF. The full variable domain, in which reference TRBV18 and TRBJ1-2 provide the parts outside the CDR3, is NAGVMQNPRHLVRRRGQEARLRCSPMKGHSHVYWYRQLPEEGLKFMVYLQKENIIDESGMPKERFSAEFPKEGPSILRIQQVVRGDSAAYFCASSDNNYGYTFGSGTRLTVV.

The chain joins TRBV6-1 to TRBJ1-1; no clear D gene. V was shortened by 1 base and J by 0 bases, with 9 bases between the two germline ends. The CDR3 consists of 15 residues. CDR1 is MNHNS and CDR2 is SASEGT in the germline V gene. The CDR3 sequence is CASSEVSSMNTEAFF. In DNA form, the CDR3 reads TGTGCCAGCAGTGAAGTATCGAGCATGAACACTGAAGCTTTCTTT.